This entry lists 8 T cell receptor beta chains sequenced from one sample in a study of OX40 agonist ivuxolimab in advanced cancers. Repertoires were generated with immunoSEQ multiplex PCR, while TCRdb's copy carries only in-frame clones and drops some. The sample has about 71,000 clones; less than 85% are singletons. Sequences were derived from CD4+ or CD8+ T cells sorted from blood, sampled in a trial of the OX40 agonist ivuxolimab. The source of these receptors is an adult with an advanced solid tumor such as melanoma, head and neck, liver or kidney cancer.

The CDR3 sequence: CASSLGRGYEQYV. For the CDR3, the DNA is TGTGCCAGCAGTTTGGGGAGGGGATACGAGCAGTACGTC. This chain links TRBV28 with TRBJ2-7, with 7 bases lining up with TRBD2. CDR1 and CDR2 (germline): MDHEN, SYDVKM. The V gene end was trimmed by 3 bases and the J gene end by 4 bases; junction bases not matched to a gene: 3. The CDR3 length is 13 residues.

The chain links TRBV4-1 to TRBJ2-2, with 11 bases matching TRBD2. The CDR3 runs 18 residues. Losses at the gene ends were 3 bases for V and 2 bases for J; bases not matched to a gene: 8. Germline V CDR1 and CDR2: MGHRA, YSYEKL. CDR3 in DNA: TGCGCCAGCAGCCATGGTAGCGGGGGGGCTTTTAACACCGGGGAGCTGTTTTTT. The encoded protein is CASSHGSGGAFNTGELFF.

This sequence joins TRBV16 and TRBJ1-4; D remains ambiguous. The CDR3 contains 15 residues. CDR1 and CDR2 from the germline V gene are KGHSY and FQNENV. Trimming cost V 2 bases and J 8 bases, with 15 bases left between them. The DNA for the CDR3 is TGTGCCAGCAGCCAAGTAGGGTGGGAAGGCGAAAAACTGTTTTTT. Protein: CASSQVGWEGEKLFF. The full variable domain, in which reference TRBV16 and TRBJ1-4 provide the parts outside the CDR3, is GEEVAQTPKHLVRGEGQKAKLYCAPIKGHSYVFWYQQVLKNEFKFLISFQNENVFDETGMPKERFSAKCLPNSPCSLEIQATKLEDSAVYFCASSQVGWEGEKLFFGSGTQLSVL.

The chain employs TRBV19 and TRBJ2-1; TRBD1 or TRBD2 may be the D gene (5 bases each). Germline values: CDR1 LNHDA, CDR2 SQIVND (reference sequence). The CDR3 loop spans 12 amino acids. Trimming took off 3 bases at V and 7 bases at J, with 7 bases between the two ends. In nucleotides, the CDR3 is TGTGCCAGTAGTATTTGGGGGAATGAGCAGTTCTTC. Residues: CASSIWGNEQFF.

The chain combines TRBV7-8 with TRBJ1-3; no clear D gene. Per the germline V gene, CDR1 is SGHVS and CDR2 is FQNEAQ. The CDR3 is 16 residues long. Trimming shortened V by 4 bases and J by 0 bases, and 13 bases separated the two germline ends. CDR3: CASSSYGRYSGNTIYF. CDR3 in DNA: TGTGCCAGCAGCTCCTACGGACGGTACTCTGGAAACACCATATATTTT.

The V gene is TRBV7-9, the J gene TRBJ2-3; 9 bases line up with TRBD1. The germline gives CDR1 SEHNR, CDR2 FQNEAQ (reference sequence). With V trimmed by 3 bases and J by 6 bases, 10 bases remained unmatched. The CDR3 consists of 16 residues. For the CDR3, the DNA is TGTGCCAGCAGCTTTGGACAGGGGAACTTGTTGGATACGCAGTATTTT. Its translation: CASSFGQGNLLDTQYF.

The sample holds a few counts of this clone. The chain combines TRBV5-1 with TRBJ1-1; D unclear. The germline V gene has CDR1 SGHRS and CDR2 YFSETQ. The CDR3 is 13 amino acids. V was shortened by 0 bases and J by 1 base, with 4 bases between the two germline ends. The CDR3 is CASSLVPNTEAFF. DNA for the CDR3: TGCGCCAGCAGCTTGGTACCGAACACTGAAGCTTTCTTT.

The chain uses TRBV6-5 and TRBJ2-7, with 10 positions matching TRBD1. The V segment lost 4 bases and the J segment 4 bases; nucleotides outside the gene matches: 7. From germline, CDR1 is MNHEY and CDR2 SVGAGI. The length of the CDR3 is 15 residues. The CDR3 loop reads CASSCLRDRGYEQYF. The CDR3 bases are TGTGCCAGCAGTTGCTTACGGGACAGGGGTTACGAGCAGTACTTC.